The entry below gives a single TCR beta chain sequence along with its context. As yet, its antigen is unknown. It was cDNA, reverse transcribed from extracted RNA, that served as the sequencing template. Repertoires were generated with immunoSEQ multiplex PCR, while TCRdb's copy carries only in-frame clones and drops some. Of 110,000 or so clones listed, 55% to 70% are singletons. Investigators sorted PBMCs to obtain both CD4+ and CD8+ T cells. This entry is derived from a study of CD8+ T cells in alopecia areata. Broader study findings: Greater clonality was observed in lesional scalp samples, especially alopecia totalis/universalis, versus normal scalp.

The sequenced sample was CD4+ T cells sorted from blood. The sequence came from a human donor in good health.

The CDR3 here is CASRGEGEIGELFF. CDR3 coding DNA: TGTGCCAGCAGGGGCGAGGGTGAGATCGGGGAGCTGTTTTTT. This chain links TRBV28 with TRBJ2-2; possibly TRBD2 for D (5 bases). CDR3 length: 14 residues. Germline CDR1 is MDHEN and CDR2 is SYDVKM. Trimming stripped 6 bases from V and 7 bases from J, with 15 bases between.